These 26 T cell receptor beta chains were sequenced from one sample in a study of cytomegalovirus exposure and HLA in healthy donors. 13 Jbeta primers and 60 Vbeta primers were used for the PCR. This table comes from immunoSEQ multiplex PCR, and its TCRdb copy is limited to in-frame clones, with some not included. The sample carries some 150,000 clones, around 90% recorded once. The sequenced material came from PBMCs. The origin of the receptors is a woman in her 30s in good health and CMV-seronegative.

This clone was observed once. The chain joins TRBV10-3 to TRBJ1-2; 7 nucleotides line up with TRBD1. This CDR3 contains 13 residues. J gave up 3 bases and V 3 bases, and 1 base lay outside the gene matches. Germline V lookup: CDR1 ENHRY, CDR2 SYGVKD. CDR3 bases: TGTGCCATCAGTGACGACAGGGACTATGGCTACACCTTC. It translates to CAISDDRDYGYTF.

This chain's CDR3 is CASSLRVVGAGYGYTF. The CDR3 nucleotides read TGTGCCAGCAGTTTACGGGTTGTGGGGGCTGGCTATGGCTACACCTTC. The chain links TRBV28 to TRBJ1-2; possible D gene TRBD1, 6 bases. Trimming took off 2 bases at V and 4 bases at J, with 17 bases between the two ends. The CDR3 is made up of 16 amino acids. Germline CDR1 is MDHEN and CDR2 is SYDVKM.

The chain employs TRBV5-1 and TRBJ1-5; TRBD1 matches 7 bases. With 4 bases clipped from V and 2 bases from J, the junction kept 3 bases outside the gene matches. The CDR3 contains 14 residues. Germline lookup yields CDR1 SGHRS and CDR2 YFSETQ. The CDR3 DNA sequence: TGCGCCAGCAGCACCGGACAGGGCAATCAGCCCCAGCATTTT. Encoded protein: CASSTGQGNQPQHF.

This clone was counted between two and nine times. The V gene is TRBV6-1, the J gene TRBJ1-3; perhaps TRBD1 as D (5 bases). CDR3 length equals 14 residues. The germline V gene encodes CDR1 MNHNS and CDR2 SASEGT. Trimming left V 0 bases short and J 7 bases short, with 10 bases between. CDR3 region: CASSEAQGRNTIYF. In DNA form, the CDR3 reads TGTGCCAGCAGTGAAGCCCAGGGTCGGAACACCATATATTTT.

This sequence joins TRBV9 and TRBJ2-5; tentatively, D is TRBD1 (6 bases). Per germline, CDR1 SGDLS and CDR2 YYNGEE. Trimming left V 4 bases short and J 2 bases short, with 15 bases between. The CDR3 totals 15 residues. In DNA form, the CDR3 reads TGTGCCAGCAGCCTTGCCCTCGGACAGCAAGAGACCCAGTACTTC. Its protein is CASSLALGQQETQYF.

J is TRBJ2-7 and V is TRBV19, with 10 nucleotides matching TRBD1. The V segment lost 4 bases and the J segment 2 bases; nucleotides outside the gene matches: 2. The CDR3 covers 14 residues. Germline V gives CDR1 LNHDA, CDR2 SQIVND (reference sequence). The CDR3 protein is CASSTGTGAYEQYF. The CDR3, as DNA: TGTGCCAGTAGTACCGGGACAGGGGCCTACGAGCAGTACTTC.

This clone was seen once. The chain combines TRBV27 with TRBJ2-7; D is perhaps TRBD1 (5 bases). CDR1 MNHEY and CDR2 SMNVEV come from the germline V gene (reference sequence). V dropped 1 base and J dropped 7 bases, with 14 bases sitting between them. The CDR3 consists of 14 residues. CDR3 in DNA: TGTGCCAGCAGTTTATATAACGTCAGGGTTGAGCAGTACTTC. This encodes CASSLYNVRVEQYF.

This rearrangement joins TRBV27 to TRBJ2-3; 10 nucleotides align to TRBD2. This CDR3 has 15 residues. Germline loops: CDR1 MNHEY, CDR2 SMNVEV (reference sequence). The junction had 2 bases not matched to a gene; V was cut back by 3 bases and J by 2 bases. The CDR3 region has the DNA TGTGCCAGCAGTTTGCTAGCGGGAGTCACAGATACGCAGTATTTT. Translating it yields CASSLLAGVTDTQYF.

The chain uses TRBV18 and TRBJ2-2; 7 nucleotides agree with TRBD1. The CDR3 is 16 residues long. Germline values: CDR1 KGHSH, CDR2 LQKENI. J was trimmed by 5 bases and V by 3 bases; bases with no gene match: 9. The CDR3 region is CASSPLDRARTGELFF. DNA of the CDR3: TGTGCCAGCTCACCTTTAGACAGGGCCCGGACCGGGGAGCTGTTTTTT.

Turning to this clone: At one of its ends the junction is not consistent with the germline gene, which may arise from a read error. V usage is TRBV10-1 and J usage is TRBJ1-2; TRBD1 agrees at 7 bases. CDR1 is WNHNN and CDR2 is SYGVQD in the germline V gene (reference sequence). The CDR3 spans 14 residues. This chain's CDR3 is CASGESRTGYGYTF. Here the CDR3 DNA reads TGCGCCAGCGGTGAGTCTAGGACAGGCTATGGCTACACCTTC.

The chain employs TRBV29-1 and TRBJ2-1; 9 bases align to TRBD1. Germline trimming cut 3 bases from V and 3 bases from J; bases unmatched to any gene: 9. This CDR3 has 16 residues. Germline values: CDR1 SQVTM, CDR2 ANQGSEA. The CDR3 nucleotides read TGCAGCGTTGAGGGACAGGGCGGGGGCTACTACAATGAGCAGTTCTTC. This sequence encodes CSVEGQGGGYYNEQFF.

The chain combines TRBV11-3 with TRBJ2-2; D gene unclear. Germline V gene lookup returns CDR1 SGHNT and CDR2 YENEEA. CDR3 length: 17 residues. V was trimmed by 1 base and J by 0 bases, leaving 12 bases between them. The chain's CDR3 is CASSLGASSSNTGELFF. The CDR3, as DNA: TGTGCCAGCAGCTTAGGGGCCAGTTCCTCGAACACCGGGGAGCTGTTTTTT.

The rearrangement joins TRBV5-1 to TRBJ2-3; possibly TRBD2 for D (6 bases). This CDR3 contains 14 residues. Germline V gene data show CDR1 as SGHRS and CDR2 as YFSETQ. Trimming took off 9 bases at V and 0 bases at J, with 14 bases between the two ends. CDR3 protein: CATGTGTSTDTQYF. In DNA, the CDR3 is TGCGCCACAGGAACCGGGACTAGCACAGATACGCAGTATTTT.

The CDR3 here is CASSRTGSNTQYF. The CDR3 DNA reads as TGTGCCAGTAGCAGGACAGGGTCCAATACGCAGTATTTT. V and J are TRBV19 and TRBJ2-3, with TRBD1 matching over 8 bases. Per the germline V gene, CDR1 is LNHDA and CDR2 is SQIVND (reference sequence). The CDR3 contains 13 residues. J was trimmed by 7 bases and V by 6 bases; bases with no gene match: 6.

The rearrangement links TRBV20-1 to TRBJ1-2; TRBD1 matches at 8 bases. Germline V gives CDR1 DFQATT, CDR2 SNEGSKA (reference sequence). The CDR3 is 11 residues long. V gave up 6 bases and J gave up 8 bases; unmatched junction bases: 5. This CDR3 is CSANRGEGYTF. In nucleotides, the CDR3 is TGCAGTGCCAACAGGGGGGAAGGCTACACCTTC.

This chain connects TRBV7-9 to TRBJ2-2, with 12 bases identical to TRBD1. The CDR3 length is 19 residues. V gave up 6 bases and J gave up 4 bases; unmatched junction bases: 15. Germline V gene sequence: CDR1 SEHNR, CDR2 FQNEAQ (reference sequence). The CDR3 loop reads CASRLTIGDRGRVTGELFF. In DNA, the CDR3 is TGTGCCAGCAGGCTTACCATTGGGGACAGGGGGCGAGTCACCGGGGAGCTGTTTTTT.

The rearrangement joins TRBV6-5 to TRBJ2-7; 9 bases match TRBD1. Germline lookup yields CDR1 MNHEY and CDR2 SVGAGI. V lost 2 bases and J lost 1; bases outside the gene matches: 3. The CDR3 sequence is 15 residues long. In nucleotides, the CDR3 is TGTGCCAGCAGTTACGGGACAGGGCTTTCCTACGAGCAGTACTTC. Encoded protein: CASSYGTGLSYEQYF.

The chain has TRBV30 and TRBJ2-7; 10 bases map to TRBD1. The V segment lost 8 bases and the J segment 4 bases; nucleotides outside the gene matches: 14. Germline V CDR1 and CDR2: GTSNPN, SVGIG (reference sequence). The CDR3 runs 15 residues. The CDR3 sequence: CALGTGVIAPYEQYF. The CDR3, as DNA: TGTGCCCTGGGGACAGGGGTTATAGCTCCATACGAGCAGTACTTC.

The V gene is TRBV7-2, the J gene TRBJ2-5, with 7 nucleotides matching TRBD1. The CDR3 length is 15 residues. With 5 bases clipped from V and 5 bases from J, the junction kept 11 bases outside the gene matches. Germline lookup yields CDR1 SGHTA and CDR2 FQGNSA. This chain's CDR3 is CASSPDRALGETQYF. The CDR3, as DNA: TGTGCCAGCAGCCCCGACAGGGCCCTAGGGGAGACCCAGTACTTC.

This clone was seen only a few times. The chain recombines TRBV7-9 with TRBJ2-5; D unresolved. Germline lookup yields CDR1 SEHNR and CDR2 FQNEAQ (reference sequence). V was trimmed by 3 bases and J by 4 bases, leaving 3 bases between them. CDR3 size: 11 residues. CDR3 bases: TGTGCCAGCAGCTTCTCAGAGACCCAGTACTTC. As protein: CASSFSETQYF. Variable domain in full (rest from reference TRBV7-9 and TRBJ2-5): DTGVSQNPRHKITKRGQNVTFRCDPISEHNRLYWYRQTLGQGPEFLTYFQNEAQLEKSRLLSDRFSAERPKGSFSTLEIQRTEQGDSAMYLCASSFSETQYFGPGTRLLVL.

J is TRBJ1-4 and V is TRBV28; no clear D. The CDR3 runs 14 residues. Germline V gene data show CDR1 as MDHEN and CDR2 as SYDVKM. Trimming shortened V by 3 bases and J by 8 bases, and 13 bases separated the two germline ends. CDR3 amino acids: CASSFQRGNEKLFF. CDR3 bases: TGTGCCAGCAGTTTTCAAAGAGGAAACGAAAAACTGTTTTTT.

This clone was seen a single time. The J gene is TRBJ2-1, the V gene TRBV9; TRBD2 matches 7 bases. Germline V gene lookup returns CDR1 SGDLS and CDR2 YYNGEE. The V and J ends lost 0 bases and 9 bases, in that order; junction bases with no gene match: 9. CDR3 length: 15 amino acids. DNA of the CDR3: TGTGCCAGCAGCGTAGCTAGGGAGGGCTCCGGTGAGCAGTTCTTC. This gives the protein CASSVAREGSGEQFF.

V gene TRBV10-3 combines with J gene TRBJ2-2; D is ambiguous. The length of the CDR3 is 16 residues. Germline lookup yields CDR1 ENHRY and CDR2 SYGVKD. V gave up 6 bases and J gave up 4 bases, with 18 bases separating them. In DNA, the CDR3 is TGTGCCATCAGCCGCGTGAAGCCTCCGGGCACCGGGGAGCTGTTTTTT. Amino acid sequence: CAISRVKPPGTGELFF.

The chain couples TRBV18 to TRBJ1-5; D ambiguous. V dropped 2 bases and J dropped 0 bases, with 11 bases sitting between them. The CDR3 has 16 amino acids. Germline CDR1 KGHSH, CDR2 LQKENI. CDR3 in amino acids: CASSPKEPNSNQPQHF. As DNA, the CDR3 is TGTGCCAGCTCACCAAAAGAGCCCAATAGCAATCAGCCCCAGCATTTT.

This sequence joins TRBV19 and TRBJ1-2; 9 bases are a match to TRBD1. Losses at the gene ends were 3 bases for V and 4 bases for J; bases not matched to a gene: 0. The germline CDR1 and CDR2 sequences are LNHDA and SQIVND (reference sequence). CDR3 length equals 13 residues. The DNA of the CDR3 is TGTGCCAGTAGTATGGGACAGGGCTATGGCTACACCTTC. Translation gives CASSMGQGYGYTF.

J is TRBJ1-5 and V is TRBV30; D perhaps matches TRBD1 (5 bases). Trimming took 2 bases from V and 5 from J, leaving 13 bases between them. The CDR3 contains 14 residues. The V gene's germline CDR1 is GTSNPN and CDR2 SVGIG (reference sequence). The CDR3 sequence is CAWSWMSGDQPQHF. In DNA, the CDR3 is TGTGCCTGGAGTTGGATGTCGGGGGATCAGCCCCAGCATTTT.